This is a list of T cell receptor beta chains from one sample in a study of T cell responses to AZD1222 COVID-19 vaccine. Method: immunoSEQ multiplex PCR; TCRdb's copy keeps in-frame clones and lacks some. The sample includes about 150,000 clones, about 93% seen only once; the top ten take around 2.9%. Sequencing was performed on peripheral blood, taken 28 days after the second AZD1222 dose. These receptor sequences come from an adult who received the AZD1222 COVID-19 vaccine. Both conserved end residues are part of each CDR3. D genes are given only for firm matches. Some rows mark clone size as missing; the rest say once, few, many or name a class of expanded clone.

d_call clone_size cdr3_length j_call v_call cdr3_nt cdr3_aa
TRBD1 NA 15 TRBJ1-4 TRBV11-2 TGTGCCAGCAGCTTGTGGGAGGGGGCGAATGAAAAACTGTTTTTT CASSLWEGANEKLFF
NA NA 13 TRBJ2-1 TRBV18 TGTGCCAGCTCACCTGGGAGTTACAATGAGCAGTTCTTC CASSPGSYNEQFF
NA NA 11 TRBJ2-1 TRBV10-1 TGCGCCAGCAGTGATCAGTTCGAGCAGTTCTTC CASSDQFEQFF
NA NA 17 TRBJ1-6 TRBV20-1 TGCAGTGCTAGTCAGCCCGGGGCGAGCTCCTATAATTCACCCCTCCACTTT CSASQPGASSYNSPLHF
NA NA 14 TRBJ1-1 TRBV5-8 TGTGCCAGCAGGCGGGGACTGCAGAACACTGAAGCTTTCTTT CASRRGLQNTEAFF
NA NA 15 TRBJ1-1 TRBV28 TGTGCCAGCAGCCCCCTAGCGGAGATGAACACTGAAGCTTTCTTT CASSPLAEMNTEAFF
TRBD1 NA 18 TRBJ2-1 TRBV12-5 TGTGCTAGTGGTTTGCCCATAACCGGGACAGGGGCCTACAATGAGCAGTTCTTC CASGLPITGTGAYNEQFF
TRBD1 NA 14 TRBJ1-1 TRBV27 TGTGCCAGCAGCCCGACAGGGCTCAACACTGAAGCTTTCTTT CASSPTGLNTEAFF
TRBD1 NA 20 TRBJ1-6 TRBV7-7 TGTGCCAGCAGCTTGCGGGATCCTCCGGGACAGGGGTCGCCTAATTCACCCCTCCACTTT CASSLRDPPGQGSPNSPLHF
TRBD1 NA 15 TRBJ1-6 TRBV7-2 TGTGCCAGCAGCTTGACAGGGGCCCCTGGATCACCCCTCCACTTT CASSLTGAPGSPLHF
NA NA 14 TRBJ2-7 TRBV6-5 TGTGCCAGCCCGAAATGGTACTCATCCTACGAGCAGTACTTC CASPKWYSSYEQYF
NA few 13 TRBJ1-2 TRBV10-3 TGTGCCATCAGGACGGACGTATTAGACGGCTACACCTTC CAIRTDVLDGYTF
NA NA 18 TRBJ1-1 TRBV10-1 TGCGCCAGCAGTGAGTCCCGGAAGGCAGGGTTCAGGGGCACTGAAGCTTTCTTT CASSESRKAGFRGTEAFF
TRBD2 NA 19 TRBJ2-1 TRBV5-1 TGCGCCAGCAGCCCTGGGGACAGCCGACTAGCGGGAGCCAGCGGTGAGCAGTTCTTC CASSPGDSRLAGASGEQFF
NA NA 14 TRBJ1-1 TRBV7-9 TGTGCCAGCAGCCGGGACGGAATGAACACTGAAGCTTTCTTT CASSRDGMNTEAFF
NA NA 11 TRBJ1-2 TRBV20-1 TGCAGTGTGGGGGGTAACTATGGCTACACCTTC CSVGGNYGYTF
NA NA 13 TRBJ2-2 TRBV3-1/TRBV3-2 TGTGCCAGCAGCTCGACTACGGCCGGGGAGCTGTTTTTT CASSSTTAGELFF